This TCR beta chain derives from a study of blood T cell repertoires in COVID-19. Study in general: The United States, Italy and Spain provided the acute and convalescent COVID-19 samples.

Per the study methods: Amplification with reference gene primers provided the estimates of nucleated cell counts. The repertoire was sequenced with immunoSEQ multiplex PCR; TCRdb's copy has only in-frame clones and lacks some. That table gives V, J and clone size, and the DNA gave D and trimming. The sample contains over 70,000 clones, about three quarters of which appear only once. The specimen sequenced was peripheral blood. This clonotype originated in a woman aged 80 or over with active or convalescent COVID-19.

The CDR3 is CASSQNRGTEAFF. CDR3 in DNA: TGCGCCAGCAGCCAAAACAGGGGCACTGAAGCTTTCTTT. The V and J genes are TRBV4-3 and TRBJ1-1, with 7 nucleotides matching TRBD1. The V gene's germline CDR1 is LGHNA and CDR2 YSLEER. V trimming: 2 bases; J trimming: 4 bases; junction bases outside the gene matches: 1. CDR3 length: 13 residues.